What follows are 14 T cell receptor beta chains derived from one specimen sequenced in a study of PD-L1 blockade in urothelial cancer. Method: immunoSEQ multiplex PCR; TCRdb's copy keeps in-frame clones and lacks some. Here the sample spans roughly 50,000 clones, roughly 80% being singletons. The sequences come from PBMCs, collected around atezolizumab (anti-PD-L1) treatment. The receptors derive from a man in his 70s with urothelial cancer.

V gene TRBV9 combines with J gene TRBJ2-1; 7 nucleotides line up with TRBD2. The CDR3 runs to 16 residues. V lost 0 bases to trimming and J lost 0 bases; unmatched junction nucleotides: 3. Germline V gives CDR1 SGDLS, CDR2 YYNGEE. The DNA of the CDR3 is TGTGCCAGCAGCGTAGCAAGCGGGAACTCCTACAATGAGCAGTTCTTC. This codes for CASSVASGNSYNEQFF.

This rearrangement joins TRBV13 to TRBJ1-2; no definite D call. CDR3 length: 15 amino acids. Germline-derived CDR1 and CDR2 are PRHDT and FYEKMQ (reference sequence). Trimming took off 2 bases at V and 4 bases at J, with 14 bases between the two ends. The CDR3 nucleotides are TGTGCCAGCAGCTTACCGCCCCCAGGTTCCTATGGCTACACCTTC. Its protein product is CASSLPPPGSYGYTF.

The chain links TRBV4-2 to TRBJ2-7; tentatively, D is TRBD1 (6 bases). V shed 6 bases and J shed 2 bases, with 11 bases lying between them. Germline V gene data show CDR1 as LGHNA and CDR2 as YNFKEQ. CDR3 size: 13 residues. The CDR3 spells CASRGQSTYEQYF. CDR3 bases: TGTGCCAGCAGAGGACAGAGCACCTACGAGCAGTACTTC.

This clone has just a few counts. The gene calls are TRBV9 and TRBJ2-1; TRBD2 matches at 7 bases. The CDR3 length is 16 residues. Germline V gene data show CDR1 as SGDLS and CDR2 as YYNGEE. V was pared by 0 bases and J by 4 bases, with 7 bases of the junction left unmatched. Written as DNA, the CDR3 is TGTGCCAGCAGCGTAGCGCTAGCGGCTACTTACAATGAGCAGTTCTTC. This codes for CASSVALAATYNEQFF.

The CDR3 region has the DNA TGTGCCAGCAGCTTATTATCGGGGTCCCAAGAGACCCAGTACTTC. Translating it yields CASSLLSGSQETQYF. V is TRBV11-2 and J is TRBJ2-5; D perhaps matches TRBD2 (5 bases). The length of the CDR3 is 15 residues. V lost 2 bases and J 1 base, leaving 11 bases between the germline ends. The germline V gene has CDR1 SGHAT and CDR2 FQNNGV.

This clone was counted only a few times. The V call is TRBV5-4, the J call TRBJ2-7, with D perhaps TRBD1 (6 bases). The V gene lost 4 bases and the J gene lost 4 bases, with 21 bases spanning the gap. Germline V gene lookup returns CDR1 SGHNT and CDR2 YYREEE (reference sequence). This CDR3 region has 16 residues. CDR3 sequence (DNA): TGTGCCAGCAGCCCTCCGCCACAGGGCTCGACATACGAGCAGTACTTC. Protein: CASSPPPQGSTYEQYF.

The V gene is TRBV5-1, the J gene TRBJ1-1, with 11 bases aligning to TRBD1. The CDR3 contains 14 residues. V was pared by 4 bases and J by 4 bases, with 3 bases of the junction left unmatched. CDR1 and CDR2 from the germline V gene are SGHRS and YFSETQ. CDR3 nucleotides: TGCGCCAGCAGCACCGGGACAGGGGGCACTGAAGCTTTCTTT. It is translated as CASSTGTGGTEAFF.

The chain has TRBV7-8 and TRBJ2-7; the match to TRBD2 covers 8 bases. Germline CDR1 SGHVS, CDR2 FQNEAQ. V gave up 4 bases and J gave up 3 bases; unmatched junction bases: 8. The CDR3 covers 15 residues. The CDR3 region has the DNA TGTGCCAGCAGCTCCTCGTTGAGCGGGGGCTACGAGCAGTACTTC. As protein: CASSSSLSGGYEQYF.

CDR3 sequence: CASSEAGRGAGEQFF. The CDR3 nucleotides are TGTGCCAGCAGTGAAGCGGGCCGGGGGGCGGGGGAGCAGTTCTTC. The V gene is TRBV2, the J gene TRBJ2-1; TRBD2 is a possible D gene (7 bases). There are 15 residues in the CDR3. Germline CDR1 is SNHLY and CDR2 is FYNNEI. Trimming removed 0 bases from V and 10 bases from J, with 16 bases in between.

The V gene is TRBV16, the J gene TRBJ1-2; TRBD1 agrees at 7 bases. CDR1 KGHSY and CDR2 FQNENV come from the germline V gene. J gave up 4 bases and V 6 bases, and 8 bases lay outside the gene matches. The CDR3 spans 14 residues. The CDR3: CASSRGQRIYGYTF. DNA of the CDR3: TGTGCCAGCAGTCGGGGACAGAGGATCTATGGCTACACCTTC. The variable domain in full, with the rest retrieved from reference TRBV16 and TRBJ1-2, is GEEVAQTPKHLVRGEGQKAKLYCAPIKGHSYVFWYQQVLKNEFKFLISFQNENVFDETGMPKERFSAKCLPNSPCSLEIQATKLEDSAVYFCASSRGQRIYGYTFGSGTRLTVV.

The rearrangement uses TRBV18 and TRBJ2-7; D perhaps matches TRBD2 (5 bases). Looked up from germline, CDR1 is KGHSH and CDR2 is LQKENI. V lost 3 bases and J 0 bases, leaving 12 bases between the germline ends. This CDR3 contains 15 residues. CDR3 loop: CASSPSGGLSYEQYF. CDR3 nucleotides: TGTGCCAGCTCACCGTCAGGAGGCCTCTCCTACGAGCAGTACTTC.

The chain combines TRBV30 with TRBJ2-7; possibly TRBD1 for D (6 bases). V was clipped by 3 bases and J by 4 bases, with 16 bases between them. The germline CDR1 and CDR2 sequences are GTSNPN and SVGIG (reference sequence). The CDR3 runs 14 residues. This CDR3 reads CAWRLPGALYEQYF. The CDR3 DNA is TGTGCCTGGAGACTTCCAGGGGCTCTGTACGAGCAGTACTTC.

The rearrangement uses TRBV7-3 and TRBJ2-1; perhaps TRBD2 as D (7 bases). Trimming pared 3 bases from V and 7 bases from J, leaving 16 bases between. The CDR3 contains 15 residues. Germline V gives CDR1 SGHTA, CDR2 FQGTGA. As DNA, the CDR3 is TGTGCCAGCAGCTTGTGGGGGGGGCCGGGGAATGAGCAGTTCTTC. As protein: CASSLWGGPGNEQFF. Variable domain in full (rest from reference TRBV7-3 and TRBJ2-1): GAGVSQTPSNKVTEKGKYVELRCDPISGHTALYWYRQSLGQGPEFLIYFQGTGAADDSGLPNDRFFAVRPEGSVSTLKIQRTERGDSAVYLCASSLWGGPGNEQFFGPGTRLTVL.

V and J are TRBV6-1 and TRBJ2-5; 12 bases match TRBD1. Germline V gene lookup returns CDR1 MNHNS and CDR2 SASEGT. This CDR3 region has 16 residues. The junction had 8 bases not matched to a gene; V was cut back by 3 bases and J by 6 bases. The DNA for the CDR3 is TGTGCCAGCAGTGACCGGGGGACAGGGGGCCGAAAGACCCAGTACTTC. Amino acid sequence: CASSDRGTGGRKTQYF.